These T cell receptor beta chains were read from a single sample in a study of blood T cell repertoires in COVID-19. Generated by immunoSEQ multiplex PCR, the TCRdb table keeps only in-frame clones and is missing some. Of 190,000 or so clones in the sample, approximately 84% were seen once. The sequenced material came from peripheral blood. The origin of the receptors is a human donor with acute or convalescent COVID-19. The donor label of this sample is uncertain. CDR3s include the opening cysteine and the closing phenylalanine or tryptophan. Each record gives: D gene, J gene, V gene, clone size, CDR3 protein, CDR3 DNA. D genes are given only for firm matches. A clone size is listed for some rows: how often the clone was seen (once, few, many), or a class if it is expanded.

TRBD1	TRBJ1-5	TRBV2	-	CASRGGAGNQPQHF	TGTGCCAGCAGAGGGGGCGCGGGGAATCAGCCCCAGCATTTT
TRBD1	TRBJ1-3	TRBV5-1	-	CASSAADRGSGNTIYF	TGCGCCAGCAGCGCAGCGGACAGGGGATCTGGAAACACCATATATTTT
-	TRBJ2-2	TRBV7-8	-	CASSLASRGNTGELFF	TGTGCCAGCAGCTTAGCTTCCAGGGGGAACACCGGGGAGCTGTTTTTT
-	TRBJ2-7	TRBV5-4	-	CASSLLLARAGSYEQYF	TGTGCCAGCAGCTTGTTACTCGCGAGGGCCGGATCCTACGAGCAGTACTTC
-	TRBJ1-2	TRBV5-4	-	CASSSDRYYGYTF	TGTGCCAGCAGCTCGGACAGATACTATGGCTACACCTTC
TRBD1	TRBJ1-5	TRBV11-2	-	CASSAGTVSNQPQHF	TGTGCCAGCAGCGCTGGGACAGTTAGCAATCAGCCCCAGCATTTT
TRBD1	TRBJ1-2	TRBV29-1	-	CSAGTGSDYGYTF	TGCAGCGCCGGGACAGGGAGTGACTATGGCTACACCTTC
TRBD2	TRBJ2-2	TRBV27	-	CASSFSRSGRTTGELFF	TGTGCCAGCAGTTTTTCCCGAAGCGGGAGAACGACCGGGGAGCTGTTTTTT
TRBD2	TRBJ2-5	TRBV5-1	-	CASSPSGRGETQYF	TGCGCCAGCAGCCCTAGCGGGAGAGGGGAGACCCAGTACTTC
-	TRBJ1-1	TRBV6-2/TRBV6-3	-	CASSYPGIYTEAFF	TGTGCCAGCAGTTACCCAGGGATATACACTGAAGCTTTCTTT
-	TRBJ1-1	TRBV5-1	few	CASSSGGRGSTEAFF	TGCGCCAGCAGCTCGGGGGGCAGGGGTAGCACTGAAGCTTTCTTT
-	TRBJ2-2	TRBV24-1	-	CATSGPGGVNTGELFF	TGTGCCACCAGTGGGCCCGGGGGAGTGAACACCGGGGAGCTGTTTTTT
-	TRBJ1-4	TRBV2	few	CASSLNTAGEKLFF	TGTGCCAGCAGCCTTAATACGGCGGGGGAAAAACTGTTTTTT
TRBD2	TRBJ2-1	TRBV6-2/TRBV6-3	-	CASSWGLAGVTFF	TGTGCCAGCAGTTGGGGGCTAGCGGGAGTTACGTTCTTC
TRBD2	TRBJ2-5	TRBV19	-	CASSVGTSGQETQYF	TGTGCCAGTAGTGTTGGGACTAGCGGCCAAGAGACCCAGTACTTC
TRBD2	TRBJ2-2	TRBV5-6	-	CASSPPGLAGGELFF	TGTGCCAGCAGCCCGCCGGGACTAGCGGGCGGGGAGCTGTTTTTT
TRBD2	TRBJ2-1	TRBV28	-	CASSPGTSGTSSYNEQFF	TGTGCCAGCAGCCCCGGGACTAGCGGTACTAGCTCCTACAATGAGCAGTTCTTC
TRBD2	TRBJ2-1	TRBV4-3	-	CASSQDPGLAGYNEQFF	TGCGCCAGCAGCCAAGACCCGGGACTAGCGGGATACAATGAGCAGTTCTTC
TRBD1	TRBJ1-5	TRBV19	few	CASRTTLGGYSNQPQHF	TGTGCCAGTAGGACGACATTAGGGGGCTATAGCAATCAGCCCCAGCATTTT
TRBD2	TRBJ2-7	TRBV29-1	-	CSVRHGTSGVYEQYF	TGCAGCGTAAGACACGGGACTAGCGGAGTCTACGAGCAGTACTTC
-	TRBJ2-7	TRBV3-1/TRBV3-2	-	CASSQRQSSYEQYF	TGTGCCAGCAGCCAGAGACAGAGCTCCTACGAGCAGTACTTC
-	TRBJ1-5	TRBV27	-	CASSPLGLGPSQPQHF	TGTGCCAGCAGTCCCCTAGGACTTGGACCCTCTCAGCCCCAGCATTTT
TRBD2	TRBJ2-4	TRBV6-2/TRBV6-3	-	CASSPSGVAKNIQYF	TGTGCCAGCAGCCCTAGCGGGGTAGCCAAAAACATTCAGTACTTC
-	TRBJ2-7	TRBV20-1	-	CSAPSHEQYF	TGCAGTGCCCCGTCCCACGAGCAGTACTTC
TRBD2	TRBJ2-1	TRBV25-1	-	CASTGLAGRVNEQFF	TGTGCCAGCACGGGGCTAGCGGGGAGGGTGAATGAGCAGTTCTTC
TRBD2	TRBJ2-7	TRBV29-1	-	CSVVRGSRYEQYF	TGCAGCGTTGTACGCGGGAGTCGCTACGAGCAGTACTTC
-	TRBJ1-2	TRBV19	-	CASSIGSDMSYGYTF	TGTGCCAGTAGTATAGGGTCGGACATGAGTTATGGCTACACCTTC
-	TRBJ2-3	TRBV19	-	CASSIGGSYTDTQYF	TGTGCCAGTAGTATCGGGGGATCGTACACAGATACGCAGTATTTT
-	TRBJ1-6	TRBV27	-	CASSLIGSSYNSPLHF	TGTGCCAGCAGTTTAATAGGGAGCTCCTATAATTCACCCCTCCACTTT
TRBD2	TRBJ2-2	TRBV7-9	-	CASSLQLASGELFF	TGTGCCAGCAGCTTGCAACTAGCGTCCGGGGAGCTGTTTTTT
-	TRBJ2-3	TRBV7-9	-	CASSLPRGTSTDTQYF	TGTGCCAGCAGCCTCCCCCGGGGTACAAGCACAGATACGCAGTATTTT
-	TRBJ2-1	TRBV2	few	CASRETKYNEQFF	TGTGCCAGCAGGGAGACTAAATACAATGAGCAGTTCTTC
-	TRBJ2-2	TRBV7-3	-	CASSISLTGELFF	TGTGCCAGCAGCATTAGCCTAACCGGGGAGCTGTTTTTT
-	TRBJ2-7	TRBV28	-	CASSLAGPRGEQYF	TGTGCCAGCAGTTTGGCAGGGCCTAGGGGCGAGCAGTACTTC
TRBD1	TRBJ2-1	TRBV6-4	-	CASRRDRGGDEQFF	TGTGCCAGCAGACGGGACCGAGGGGGCGATGAGCAGTTCTTC
TRBD1	TRBJ2-3	TRBV19	-	CASSILGQGSTDTQYF	TGTGCCAGTAGTATTTTGGGACAGGGGAGCACAGATACGCAGTATTTT
-	TRBJ1-6	TRBV7-2	few	CASSLQANSPLHF	TGTGCCAGCAGCTTACAGGCGAATTCACCCCTCCACTTT
-	TRBJ2-7	TRBV14	-	CASSQGGVSRGSF	TGTGCCAGCAGCCAAGGAGGAGTTAGCCGGGGGAGCTTC
-	TRBJ1-3	TRBV4-3	-	CASSQGGGSGNTIYF	TGCGCCAGCAGCCAAGGGGGAGGGTCTGGAAACACCATATATTTT
-	TRBJ2-6	TRBV4-1	-	CASSQGSTGTGANVLTF	TGCGCCAGCAGCCAAGGGAGTACAGGGACTGGGGCCAACGTCCTGACTTTC
-	TRBJ2-2	TRBV15	-	CATSRGRGDTGELFF	TGTGCCACCAGCAGAGGTAGAGGTGACACCGGGGAGCTGTTTTTT
-	TRBJ2-1	TRBV7-2	-	CASSLDRGNLEQFF	TGTGCCAGCAGCTTAGACCGAGGGAACCTTGAGCAGTTCTTC
TRBD2	TRBJ2-2	TRBV3-1/TRBV3-2	few	CASSQPGASGGSRTGELFF	TGTGCCAGCAGCCAACCGGGAGCTAGCGGGGGTTCACGCACCGGGGAGCTGTTTTTT
-	TRBJ2-7	TRBV5-5	-	CASSLQRQAYEQYF	TGTGCCAGCAGCTTACAAAGACAGGCCTACGAGCAGTACTTC
-	TRBJ2-5	TRBV19	-	CASSDPGQETQYF	TGTGCCAGTAGCGACCCGGGACAAGAGACCCAGTACTTC
-	TRBJ1-1	TRBV29-1	-	CSVFEDRNTEAFF	TGCAGCGTTTTCGAGGACAGAAACACTGAAGCTTTCTTT
TRBD1	TRBJ2-7	TRBV10-3	-	CAISEAGTGLEQYF	TGTGCCATCAGTGAAGCCGGGACAGGGCTCGAGCAGTACTTC
TRBD1	TRBJ1-6	TRBV9	-	CASSVTGEGSPLHF	TGTGCCAGCAGCGTCACAGGGGAAGGATCACCCCTCCACTTT
-	TRBJ2-1	TRBV3-1/TRBV3-2	-	CASSQVTGTTTSYNEQFF	TGTGCCAGCAGCCAAGTCACAGGAACTACTACCTCCTACAATGAGCAGTTCTTC
-	TRBJ2-3	TRBV10-2	-	CASSELGNAVTDTQYF	TGCGCCAGCAGTGAGCTGGGCAATGCTGTCACAGATACGCAGTATTTT